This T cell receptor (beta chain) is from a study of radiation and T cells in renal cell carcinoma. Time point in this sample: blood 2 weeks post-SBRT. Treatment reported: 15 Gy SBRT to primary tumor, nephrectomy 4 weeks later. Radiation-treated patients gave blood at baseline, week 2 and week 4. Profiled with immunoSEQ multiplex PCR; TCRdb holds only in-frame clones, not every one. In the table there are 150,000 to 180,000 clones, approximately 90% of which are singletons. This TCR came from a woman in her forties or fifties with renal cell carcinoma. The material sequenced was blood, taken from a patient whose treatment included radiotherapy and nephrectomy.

In DNA, the CDR3 is TGTGCCAGCTCACCAATTCCAAGCGGGGGGCTCCGGGAGACCCAGTACTTC. This gives the protein CASSPIPSGGLRETQYF. V gene TRBV18 combines with J gene TRBJ2-5; 9 bases line up with TRBD2. J gave up 5 bases and V 2 bases, and 12 bases lay outside the gene matches. The CDR3 is 17 amino acids. The germline CDR1 and CDR2 sequences are KGHSH and LQKENI. Supplemented by reference TRBV18 and TRBJ2-5, the full variable domain reads NAGVMQNPRHLVRRRGQEARLRCSPMKGHSHVYWYRQLPEEGLKFMVYLQKENIIDESGMPKERFSAEFPKEGPSILRIQQVVRGDSAAYFCASSPIPSGGLRETQYFGPGTRLLVL.